The sequence of this T cell receptor beta chain was determined in a study of blood T cell repertoires in COVID-19. Points on this clone: The sample holds other DNA sequences that translate to the same CDR3.

Germline CDR1 is MNHEY and CDR2 is SVGAGI. The CDR3 spans 13 residues. V dropped 2 bases and J dropped 3; count of bases not matched to a gene: 1. TCRdb keeps only in-frame clones here, not all; method: immunoSEQ multiplex PCR. In the table there are 200,000 to 300,000 clones, 88% of which are singletons. The clonotype was recovered from a human donor in a cohort sampled during active COVID-19. The material sequenced was peripheral blood. The chain combines TRBV6-5 with TRBJ2-7; the match to TRBD1 covers 7 bases. CDR3: CASSYRQGYEQYF. CDR3 nucleotide sequence: TGTGCCAGCAGTTACCGACAGGGCTACGAGCAGTACTTC.